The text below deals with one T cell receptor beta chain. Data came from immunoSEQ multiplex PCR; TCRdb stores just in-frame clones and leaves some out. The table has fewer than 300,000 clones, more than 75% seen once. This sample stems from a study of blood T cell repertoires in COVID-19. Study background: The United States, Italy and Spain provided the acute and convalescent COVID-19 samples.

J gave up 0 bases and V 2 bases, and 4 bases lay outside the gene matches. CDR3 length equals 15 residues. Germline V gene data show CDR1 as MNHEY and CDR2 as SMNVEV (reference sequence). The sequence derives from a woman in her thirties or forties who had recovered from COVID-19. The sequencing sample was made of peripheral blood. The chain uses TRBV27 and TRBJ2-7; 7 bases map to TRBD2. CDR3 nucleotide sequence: TGTGCCAGCAGTTTAATGCGGGGGAGCTCCTACGAGCAGTACTTC. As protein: CASSLMRGSSYEQYF.